The 10 T cell receptor beta chains given below trace back to one sample, sequenced in a study of Graves' ophthalmopathy and Graves' hyperthyroidism. Amplifying from RNA transcripts, the study obtained TCR beta CDR3 regions. RT-PCR was first run with HTBI primers, then multiplex PCR in a second round. Using its own MiXCR run on the multiplex PCR reads, TCRdb lists one record per CDR3 protein. The sample lists approximately 1.2 million distinct CDR3 sequences; roughly two fifths were seen once. The source material was peripheral blood or thyroid tissue (not recorded which). Receptors originate from an adult man with Graves' hyperthyroidism.

A remark on this clonotype: This sequence may be a read error, since a much larger clone differs from it by one base. The CDR3 coding sequence is TGTGCCAGCAGCTTGACACTTCGTTACTATGGCTACACCTTC. Its translation: CASSLTLRYYGYTF. This rearrangement joins TRBV5-6 to TRBJ1-2; D gene unclear. The germline gives CDR1 SGHDT, CDR2 YYEEEE. The CDR3 is 14 amino acids. V was trimmed by 1 base and J by 3 bases, leaving 10 bases between them.

About this clonotype itself: This may stem from a read error, because a much larger clone lies one nucleotide away. The chain joins TRBV12-3 or TRBV12-4 to TRBJ1-5; D possibly corresponds to TRBD1 (6 bases). Trimming took off 6 bases at V and 7 bases at J, with 16 bases between the two ends. The length of the CDR3 is 14 residues. The CDR3 nucleotides are TGTGCCAGCAGACGTGACACGGGGGGCCAGCCCCAGCATTTT. Amino acid sequence: CASRRDTGGQPQHF.

This clonotype was detected many times. The chain links TRBV5-1 to TRBJ1-5; D unresolved. This CDR3 region has 15 residues. The V gene lost 1 base and the J gene lost 4 bases, with 12 bases spanning the gap. The germline V gene encodes CDR1 SGHRS and CDR2 YFSETQ. This CDR3 reads CASSLKPGGNQPQHF. The CDR3 bases are TGCGCCAGCAGCTTGAAACCAGGCGGTAATCAGCCCCAGCATTTT.

This chain links TRBV15 with TRBJ1-6; 7 nucleotides agree with TRBD1. CDR3 length: 15 amino acids. From germline, CDR1 is LNHNV and CDR2 YYDKDF (reference sequence). The ends lost 8 bases at V and 2 bases at J; junction bases unmatched: 6. The CDR3 sequence is CATSRDSTYNSPLHF. CDR3 bases: TGTGCCACCTCCCGGGACAGCACCTATAATTCACCCCTCCACTTT. Together with reference TRBV15 and TRBJ1-6, the CDR3 gives the full variable domain: DAMVIQNPRYQVTQFGKPVTLSCSQTLNHNVMYWYQQKSSQAPKLLFHYYDKDFNNEADTPDNFQSRRPNTSFCFLDIRSPGLGDTAMYLCATSRDSTYNSPLHFGNGTRLTVT.

This clonotype was seen many times. The chain employs TRBV7-2 and TRBJ1-4; TRBD1 is a possible D gene (5 bases). This CDR3 comprises 13 residues. Germline V gives CDR1 SGHTA, CDR2 FQGNSA. V lost 1 base and J 11 bases, leaving 11 bases between the germline ends. This CDR3 reads CASSLERGLKLFF. For the CDR3, the DNA is TGTGCCAGCAGCTTAGAGCGGGGACTCAAACTGTTTTTT.

With respect to this clonotype: The germline gene is not matched at one end of the junction; a read error may be the cause. V is TRBV12-3 or TRBV12-4 and J is TRBJ2-6; 7 nucleotides align to TRBD1. The CDR3 has 15 residues. The CDR3 loop reads CASGFTGAGANVLTF. The CDR3 DNA sequence: TGTGCCAGCGGTTTTACAGGGGCTGGGGCCAACGTCCTGACTTTC.

This clonotype was found once. The rearrangement links TRBV29-1 to TRBJ2-2, with D uncertain. Trimming stripped 3 bases from V and 5 bases from J, with 13 bases between. Germline lookup yields CDR1 SQVTM and CDR2 ANQGSEA. This CDR3 contains 14 residues. This CDR3 reads CSVDLPTGTGELFF. CDR3 in DNA: TGCAGCGTTGATCTCCCTACCGGGACCGGGGAGCTGTTTTTT.

The V call is TRBV7-8, the J call TRBJ2-7, with D perhaps given as TRBD1 or TRBD2 (5 bases each). The germline V gene encodes CDR1 SGHVS and CDR2 FQNEAQ. This CDR3 contains 19 residues. Trimming removed 2 bases from V and 0 bases from J, with 23 bases in between. CDR3 in amino acids: CASSLRGPRIVLSSYEQYF. The CDR3 DNA reads TGTGCCAGCAGCTTACGGGGCCCGAGGATAGTCCTGAGCTCCTACGAGCAGTACTTC.

V usage is TRBV2 and J usage is TRBJ1-1; 8 bases agree with TRBD1. This CDR3 spans 17 amino acids. J was trimmed by 3 bases and V by 3 bases; bases with no gene match: 12. Germline assignment: CDR1 SNHLY and CDR2 FYNNEI. The DNA for the CDR3 is TGTGCCAGCAGTGATTTCTCAGGGGGCTTTCTCGACACTGAAGCTTTCTTT. It yields the protein CASSDFSGGFLDTEAFF.

With respect to this clonotype: One base away lies a much larger clone, so this may be a sequencing read error. This CDR3 fails to terminate in the conserved phenylalanine or tryptophan, so it likely reflects a read error. J is TRBJ2-5 and V is TRBV7-2, with D possibly matching TRBD2 (6 bases). Per germline, CDR1 SGHTA and CDR2 FQGNSA. V was pared by 0 bases and J by 7 bases, with 12 bases between. The CDR3 spans 14 residues. In nucleotides, the CDR3 is TGTGCCAGCAGCTTAGCGGGGGGAGGCGGGACCCAGTACGTC. Translation: CASSLAGGGGTQYV.